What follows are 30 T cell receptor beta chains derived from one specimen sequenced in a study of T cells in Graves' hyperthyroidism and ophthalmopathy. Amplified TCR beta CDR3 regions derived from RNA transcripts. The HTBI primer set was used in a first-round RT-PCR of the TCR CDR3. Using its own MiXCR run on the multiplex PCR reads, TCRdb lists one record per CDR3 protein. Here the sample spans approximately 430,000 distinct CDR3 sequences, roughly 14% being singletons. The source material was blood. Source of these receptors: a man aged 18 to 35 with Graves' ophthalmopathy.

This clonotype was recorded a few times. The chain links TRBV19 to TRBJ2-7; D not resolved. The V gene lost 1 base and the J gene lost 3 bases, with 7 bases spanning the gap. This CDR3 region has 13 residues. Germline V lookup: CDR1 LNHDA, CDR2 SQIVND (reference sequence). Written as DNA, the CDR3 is TGTGCCAGTAGTATAGCTAAGAACTACGAGCAGTACTTC. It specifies CASSIAKNYEQYF. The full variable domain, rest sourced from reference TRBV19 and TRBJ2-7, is DGGITQSPKYLFRKEGQNVTLSCEQNLNHDAMYWYRQDPGQGLRLIYYSQIVNDFQKGDIAEGYSVSREKKESFPLTVTSAQKNPTAFYLCASSIAKNYEQYFGPGTRLTVT.

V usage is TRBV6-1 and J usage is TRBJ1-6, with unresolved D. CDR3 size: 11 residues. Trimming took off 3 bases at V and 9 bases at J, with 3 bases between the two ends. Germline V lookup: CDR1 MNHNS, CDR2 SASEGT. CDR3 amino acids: CASSDGSPLHF. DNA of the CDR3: TGTGCCAGCAGTGATGGTTCACCCCTCCACTTT.

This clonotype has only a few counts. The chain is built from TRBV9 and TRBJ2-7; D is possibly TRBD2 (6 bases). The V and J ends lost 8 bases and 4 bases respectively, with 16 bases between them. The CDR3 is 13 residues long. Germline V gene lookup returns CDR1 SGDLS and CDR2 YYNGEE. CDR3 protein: CARAPRGIYEQYF. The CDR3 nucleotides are TGTGCCAGGGCACCCCGGGGGATTTACGAGCAGTACTTC.

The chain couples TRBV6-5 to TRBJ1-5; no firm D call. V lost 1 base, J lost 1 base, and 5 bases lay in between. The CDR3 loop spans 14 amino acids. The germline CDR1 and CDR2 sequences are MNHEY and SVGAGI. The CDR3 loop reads CASSYFGSNQPQHF. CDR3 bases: TGTGCCAGCAGTTACTTTGGGAGCAATCAGCCCCAGCATTTT.

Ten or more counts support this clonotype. The CDR3, as DNA: TGTGCCAGCAGCTTGGGGACGGAAACCTTCTATGGCTACACCTTC. The encoded protein is CASSLGTETFYGYTF. This chain links TRBV5-5 with TRBJ1-2, with unresolved D. V was shortened by 0 bases and J by 4 bases, with 13 bases between the two germline ends. CDR3 length equals 15 residues. CDR1 SGHKS and CDR2 YYEKEE come from the germline V gene (reference sequence).

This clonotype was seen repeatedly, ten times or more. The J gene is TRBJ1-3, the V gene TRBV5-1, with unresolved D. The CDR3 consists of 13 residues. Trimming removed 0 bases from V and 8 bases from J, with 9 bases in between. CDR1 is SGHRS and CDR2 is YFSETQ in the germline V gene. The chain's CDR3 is CASSLDTLDTIYF. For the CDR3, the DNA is TGCGCCAGCAGCTTGGACACGTTGGACACCATATATTTT.

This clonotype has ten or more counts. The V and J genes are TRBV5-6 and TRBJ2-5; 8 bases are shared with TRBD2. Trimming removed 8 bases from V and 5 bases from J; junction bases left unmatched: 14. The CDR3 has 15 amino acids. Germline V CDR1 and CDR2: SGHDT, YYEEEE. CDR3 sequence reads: CASLTSGGTMETQYF. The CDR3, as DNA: TGTGCCAGTCTCACTAGCGGCGGGACCATGGAGACCCAGTACTTC.

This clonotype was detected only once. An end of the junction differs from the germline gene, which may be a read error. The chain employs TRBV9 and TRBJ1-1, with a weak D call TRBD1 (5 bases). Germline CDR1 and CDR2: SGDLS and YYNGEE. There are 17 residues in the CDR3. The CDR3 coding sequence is TGTGCCAGCAACGTAGAAGCAGGGATAATAGGCGCGACTGAAGCTTTCTTT. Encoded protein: CASNVEAGIIGATEAFF.

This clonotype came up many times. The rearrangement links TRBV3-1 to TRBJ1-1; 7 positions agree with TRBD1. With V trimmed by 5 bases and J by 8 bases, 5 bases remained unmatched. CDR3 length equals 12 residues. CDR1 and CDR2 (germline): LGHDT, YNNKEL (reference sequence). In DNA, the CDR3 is TGTGCCAGCAGCTCCCAGGGGGGGGAAGCTTTCTTT. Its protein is CASSSQGGEAFF. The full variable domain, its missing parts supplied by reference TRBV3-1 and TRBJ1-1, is DTAVSQTPKYLVTQMGNDKSIKCEQNLGHDTMYWYKQDSKKFLKIMFSYNNKELIINETVPNRFSPKSPDKAHLNLHINSLELGDSAVYFCASSSQGGEAFFGQGTRLTVV.

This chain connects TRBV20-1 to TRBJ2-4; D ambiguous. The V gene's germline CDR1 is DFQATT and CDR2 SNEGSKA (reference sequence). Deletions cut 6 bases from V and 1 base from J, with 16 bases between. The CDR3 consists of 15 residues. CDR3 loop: CSAPGAVRAKNIQYF. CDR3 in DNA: TGCAGTGCCCCGGGCGCCGTCCGTGCCAAAAACATTCAGTACTTC.

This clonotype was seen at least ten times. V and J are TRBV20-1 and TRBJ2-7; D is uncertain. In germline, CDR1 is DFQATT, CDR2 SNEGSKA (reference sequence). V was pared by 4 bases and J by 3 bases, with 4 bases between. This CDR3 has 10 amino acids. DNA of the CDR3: TGCAGTGCTAACGGCTACGAGCAGTACTTC. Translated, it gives CSANGYEQYF.

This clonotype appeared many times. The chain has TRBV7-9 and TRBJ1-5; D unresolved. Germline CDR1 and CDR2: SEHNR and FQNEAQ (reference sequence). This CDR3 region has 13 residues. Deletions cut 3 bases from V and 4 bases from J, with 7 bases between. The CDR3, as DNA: TGTGCCAGCAGCTTCGAGACAAATCAGCCCCAGCATTTT. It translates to CASSFETNQPQHF.

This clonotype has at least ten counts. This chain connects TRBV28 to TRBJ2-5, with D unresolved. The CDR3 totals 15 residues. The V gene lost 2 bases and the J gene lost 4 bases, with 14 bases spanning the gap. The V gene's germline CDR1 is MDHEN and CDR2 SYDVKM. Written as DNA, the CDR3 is TGTGCCAGCAGTTTAAGGCAGGCTGGGCGAGAGACCCAGTACTTC. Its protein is CASSLRQAGRETQYF.

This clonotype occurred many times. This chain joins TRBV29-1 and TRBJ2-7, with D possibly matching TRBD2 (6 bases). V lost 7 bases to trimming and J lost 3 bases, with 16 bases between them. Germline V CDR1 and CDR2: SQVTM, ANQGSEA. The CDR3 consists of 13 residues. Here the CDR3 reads CSAAGGQDYEQYF. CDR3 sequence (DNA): TGCAGCGCTGCCGGGGGTCAAGACTACGAGCAGTACTTC.

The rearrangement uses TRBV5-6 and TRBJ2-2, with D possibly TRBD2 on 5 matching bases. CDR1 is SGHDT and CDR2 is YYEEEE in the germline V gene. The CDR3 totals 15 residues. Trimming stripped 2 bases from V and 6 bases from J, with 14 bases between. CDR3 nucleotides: TGTGCCAGCAGCTTAGAACTAGAATATCCCGGGGAGCTGTTTTTT. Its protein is CASSLELEYPGELFF.

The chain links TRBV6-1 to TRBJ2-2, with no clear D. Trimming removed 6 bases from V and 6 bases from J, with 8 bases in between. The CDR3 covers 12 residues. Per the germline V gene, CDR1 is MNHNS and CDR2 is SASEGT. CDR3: CASSSSPGELFF. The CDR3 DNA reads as TGTGCCAGCAGCTCCTCACCCGGGGAGCTGTTTTTT.

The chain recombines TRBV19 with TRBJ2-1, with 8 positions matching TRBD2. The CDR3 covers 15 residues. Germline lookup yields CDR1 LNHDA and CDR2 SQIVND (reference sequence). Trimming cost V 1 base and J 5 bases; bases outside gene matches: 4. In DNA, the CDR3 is TGTGCCAGTAGTATAGCTCAGGGACTAGACAATGAGCAGTTCTTC. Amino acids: CASSIAQGLDNEQFF.

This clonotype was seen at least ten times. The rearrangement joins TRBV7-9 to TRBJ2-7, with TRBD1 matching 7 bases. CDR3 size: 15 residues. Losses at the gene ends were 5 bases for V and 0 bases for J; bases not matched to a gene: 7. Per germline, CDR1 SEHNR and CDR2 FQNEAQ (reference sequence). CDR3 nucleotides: TGTGCCAGCAGCCCCGGACAGGTCAGCTCCTACGAGCAGTACTTC. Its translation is CASSPGQVSSYEQYF.

Here the CDR3 DNA reads TGTGCCAGTAGGGCGGGGGCGGGATGGACTGAAGCTTTCTTT. This encodes CASRAGAGWTEAFF. This chain connects TRBV19 to TRBJ1-1; TRBD1 might be the D (6 bases). The ends were cut back, 6 bases at V and 5 bases at J, with 16 bases in the middle. CDR1 and CDR2 (germline): LNHDA, SQIVND (reference sequence). CDR3 length: 14 residues.

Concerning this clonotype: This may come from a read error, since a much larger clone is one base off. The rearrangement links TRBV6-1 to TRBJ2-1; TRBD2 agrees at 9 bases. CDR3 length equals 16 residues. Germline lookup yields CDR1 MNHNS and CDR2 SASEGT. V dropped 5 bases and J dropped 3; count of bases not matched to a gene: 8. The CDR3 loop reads CASSRQTSGFYNEQFF. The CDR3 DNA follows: TGTGCCAGCAGTCGCCAGACTAGCGGTTTCTACAATGAGCAGTTCTTC.

The CDR3 sequence: CASSPRAMEGSDTQYF. The CDR3 DNA sequence: TGCGCCAGCAGCCCGAGGGCTATGGAGGGCTCAGATACGCAGTATTTT. V and J are TRBV5-1 and TRBJ2-3; weak D call: TRBD2 (6 bases). The CDR3 length is 16 residues. Germline V CDR1 and CDR2: SGHRS, YFSETQ. The V end lost 4 bases, the J end lost 4 bases, and 19 bases lay between the germline ends.

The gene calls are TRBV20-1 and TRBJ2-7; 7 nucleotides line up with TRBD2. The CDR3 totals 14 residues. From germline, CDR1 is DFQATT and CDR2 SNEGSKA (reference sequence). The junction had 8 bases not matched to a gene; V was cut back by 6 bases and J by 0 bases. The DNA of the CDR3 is TGCAGTGCAATTCCGGGGGGATCCTCCTACGAGCAGTACTTC. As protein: CSAIPGGSSYEQYF.

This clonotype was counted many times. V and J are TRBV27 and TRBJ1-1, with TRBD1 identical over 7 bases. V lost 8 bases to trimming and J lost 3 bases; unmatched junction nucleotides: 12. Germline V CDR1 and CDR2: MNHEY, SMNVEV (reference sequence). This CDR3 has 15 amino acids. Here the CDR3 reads CASGKQGYGHTEAFF. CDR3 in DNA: TGTGCCAGCGGAAAACAGGGGTACGGGCACACTGAAGCTTTCTTT.

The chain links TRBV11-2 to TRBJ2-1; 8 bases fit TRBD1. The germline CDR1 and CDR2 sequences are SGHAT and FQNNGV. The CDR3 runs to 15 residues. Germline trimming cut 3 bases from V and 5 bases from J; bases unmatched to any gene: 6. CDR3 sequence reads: CASSLGRGQNNEQFF. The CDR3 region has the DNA TGTGCCAGCAGCTTGGGCAGGGGGCAGAACAATGAGCAGTTCTTC.

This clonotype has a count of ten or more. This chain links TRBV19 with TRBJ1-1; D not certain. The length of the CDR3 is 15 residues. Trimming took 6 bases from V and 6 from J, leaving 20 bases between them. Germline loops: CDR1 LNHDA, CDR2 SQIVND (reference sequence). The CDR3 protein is CASRQGSQYRSEAFF. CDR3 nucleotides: TGTGCCAGTAGACAAGGGAGCCAGTACCGGTCTGAAGCTTTCTTT.

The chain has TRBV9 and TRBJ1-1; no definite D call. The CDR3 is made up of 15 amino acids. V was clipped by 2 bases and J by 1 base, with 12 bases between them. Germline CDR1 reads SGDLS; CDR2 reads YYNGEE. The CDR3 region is CASSVSLGGNTEAFF. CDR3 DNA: TGTGCCAGCAGCGTCTCTCTAGGCGGGAACACTGAAGCTTTCTTT.

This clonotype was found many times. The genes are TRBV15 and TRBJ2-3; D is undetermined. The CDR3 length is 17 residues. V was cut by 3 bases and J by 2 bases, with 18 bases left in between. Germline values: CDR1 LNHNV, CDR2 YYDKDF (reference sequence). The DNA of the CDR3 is TGTGCCACCAGCAGCTTAAGTTTGGCTGGGGACACAGATACGCAGTATTTT. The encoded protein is CATSSLSLAGDTDTQYF.

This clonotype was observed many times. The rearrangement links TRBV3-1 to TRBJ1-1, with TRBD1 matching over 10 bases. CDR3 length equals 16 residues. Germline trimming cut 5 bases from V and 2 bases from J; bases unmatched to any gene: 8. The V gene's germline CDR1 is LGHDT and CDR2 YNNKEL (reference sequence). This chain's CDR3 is CASSDRQGAYNTEAFF. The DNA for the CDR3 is TGTGCCAGCAGCGACAGACAGGGGGCATATAACACTGAAGCTTTCTTT.

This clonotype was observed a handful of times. In DNA, the CDR3 is TGCGCCAGCAGCTTGGACCCGGGCAGGGGGGGGTTTCCCCGAAAAGCTTTCTTT. This translates into CASSLDPGRGGFPRKAFF. The chain joins TRBV5-1 to TRBJ1-1; TRBD1 aligns across 7 bases. After removal of 0 bases from V and 9 bases from J, the junction contained 20 bases not matched to a gene. The CDR3 has 18 residues. Germline V gives CDR1 SGHRS, CDR2 YFSETQ.

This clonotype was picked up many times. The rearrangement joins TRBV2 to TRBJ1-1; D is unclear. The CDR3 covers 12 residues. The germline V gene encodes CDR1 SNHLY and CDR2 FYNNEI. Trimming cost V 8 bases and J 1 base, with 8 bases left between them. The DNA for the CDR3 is TGTGCCAGCTCCAAGGGGAACACTGAAGCTTTCTTT. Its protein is CASSKGNTEAFF.